The 26 T cell receptor beta chains given below trace back to one sample, sequenced in a study of CD8+CD57+ T cells in acquired aplastic anemia. CD8+CD57+ cell expansion, shown by flow cytometry, had occurred in the patients selected for sequencing. The TCR beta profiling, which covered VDJ combination and CDR3 sequence, was carried out using genomic DNA as the template. TCRdb re-analysed the reads in MiXCR, keeping a single row per CDR3 protein. The data show under 150,000 distinct CDR3 sequences, roughly 40% seen once. Sequences were obtained from sorted CD4+, CD8+, or CD8+CD57+ T cells (not recorded which) from PBMCs. These TCRs come from a human donor with aplastic anemia.

This clonotype was counted at least ten times. The chain joins TRBV5-5 to TRBJ2-7, with unresolved D. V was cut by 4 bases and J by 3 bases, with 5 bases left in between. CDR3 length: 11 amino acids. CDR1 and CDR2 (germline): SGHKS, YYEKEE (reference sequence). CDR3 coding DNA: TGTGCCAGCAGCGGTATCTACGAGCAGTACGTC. Encoded protein: CASSGIYEQYV.

On this clonotype: A much larger clonotype is one base distant, so this may be a read error. The chain joins TRBV13 to TRBJ2-1, with 8 bases identical to TRBD2. There are 16 residues in the CDR3. The V gene's germline CDR1 is PRHDT and CDR2 FYEKMQ (reference sequence). The CDR3 coding sequence is TGTGCCAGCAGCCCCCAGCGGGGGATAACCTACAATGAGCAGTCCTTC. It yields the protein CASSPQRGITYNEQSF.

The chain uses TRBV10-3 and TRBJ1-1; no clear D. The CDR3 runs to 15 residues. Germline CDR1 and CDR2: ENHRY and SYGVKD. Deletions cut 2 bases from V and 0 bases from J, with 10 bases between. DNA of the CDR3: TGTGCCATCAGTGAGGGTAAGGTCATGAACACTGAAGCTTTCTTT. It specifies CAISEGKVMNTEAFF.

This clonotype was counted ten times or more. The rearrangement uses TRBV6-1 and TRBJ2-3, with unresolved D. Germline values: CDR1 MNHNS, CDR2 SASEGT. Trimming pared 0 bases from V and 6 bases from J, leaving 13 bases between. There are 15 residues in the CDR3. The CDR3 loop reads CASSEAGNSWDTQYF. CDR3 nucleotide sequence: TGTGCCAGCAGTGAAGCTGGTAACTCCTGGGATACGCAGTATTTT.

This clonotype was counted ten times or more. This chain joins TRBV5-6 and TRBJ1-6; no reliable D call. The ends were cut back, 3 bases at V and 7 bases at J, with 8 bases in the middle. Per the germline V gene, CDR1 is SGHDT and CDR2 is YYEEEE. The CDR3 has 13 amino acids. The CDR3 sequence: CASSSFMNSPLHF. The CDR3 bases are TGTGCCAGCAGCTCCTTTATGAATTCACCCCTCCACTTT.

As concerns this clonotype: Relative to the germline gene, one junction end is altered; a read error may explain this. This chain connects TRBV19 to TRBJ1-2; 10 bases map to TRBD1. This CDR3 is 16 amino acids long. Germline V gene data show CDR1 as LNHDA and CDR2 as SQIVND (reference sequence). DNA of the CDR3: TGTGCCAGTGGTCCTGCCGGGACAGGGGCTAACTATGGCCACACCTTC. Translated, it gives CASGPAGTGANYGHTF.

This clonotype was observed at least ten times. The chain recombines TRBV7-2 with TRBJ2-3; 11 bases fit TRBD2. J lost 5 bases, V lost 8 bases, and 9 bases had no gene match. Germline CDR1 SGHTA, CDR2 FQGNSA. This CDR3 comprises 15 residues. CDR3 region: CASRISGGGLDTQYF. CDR3 DNA: TGTGCCAGCCGCATTAGCGGGGGGGGTCTAGATACGCAGTATTTT.

A remark on this clonotype: Given a much more abundant clone one base away, this may be a read error. The conserved phenylalanine or tryptophan normally closing the CDR3 is absent here, so this likely arose from a read error. V gene TRBV2 combines with J gene TRBJ1-1; tentatively, D is TRBD1 (5 bases). V lost 6 bases and J lost 0, with 14 bases in between. Germline values: CDR1 SNHLY, CDR2 FYNNEI. This CDR3 comprises 15 residues. The CDR3 sequence is CASSLGGRVNTEAFL. The DNA for the CDR3 is TGTGCCAGCAGCTTGGGGGGAAGAGTGAACACTGAAGCTTTCTTA.

This clonotype was counted at least ten times. This chain links TRBV28 with TRBJ1-5, with D hard to call. Trimming cost V 5 bases and J 4 bases, with 9 bases left between them. The CDR3 extends over 13 amino acids. Germline V gene sequence: CDR1 MDHEN, CDR2 SYDVKM. CDR3 DNA sequence: TGTGCCAGCAGTGGGCAGGTTAATCAGCCCCAGCATTTT. It yields the protein CASSGQVNQPQHF. Together with reference TRBV28 and TRBJ1-5, the CDR3 gives the full variable domain: DVKVTQSSRYLVKRTGEKVFLECVQDMDHENMFWYRQDPGLGLRLIYFSYDVKMKEKGDIPEGYSVSREKKERFSLILESASTNQTSMYLCASSGQVNQPQHFGDGTRLSIL.

This chain joins TRBV2 and TRBJ1-2, with D possibly matching TRBD1 (6 bases). Germline values: CDR1 SNHLY, CDR2 FYNNEI. V was clipped by 7 bases and J by 5 bases, with 11 bases between them. The CDR3 consists of 12 residues. The DNA for the CDR3 is TGTGCCAGCACTTCAGGGGATTATGGCTACACCTTC. The encoded protein is CASTSGDYGYTF.

This clonotype was counted once. An end of the junction differs from the germline gene, which may be a read error. This sequence joins TRBV29-1 and TRBJ2-3; 9 bases align to TRBD2. This CDR3 is built from 11 residues. CDR1 and CDR2 from the germline V gene are SQVTM and ANQGSEA. The CDR3, as DNA: TGTATAGCGGGAGCGGGTGATACGCAGTATTTT. Amino acids: CIAGAGDTQYF.

Of note for this clonotype: Since a much larger clone is just one base distant, this may be a read error. V is TRBV24-1 and J is TRBJ1-6; D remains ambiguous. Germline-derived CDR1 and CDR2 are KGHDR and SFDVKD. This CDR3 has 14 residues. The CDR3 nucleotides are TGTGCCAGCAGTTTGTGGGAGAAGGATTCACCCCTCCACTTT. As protein: CASSLWEKDSPLHF.

This clonotype was found once. The rearrangement uses TRBV12-3 or TRBV12-4 and TRBJ2-2; D ambiguous. The germline V and J ends were trimmed by 6 bases and 0 bases, with 11 bases remaining between them. CDR3 length: 15 amino acids. CDR3 DNA: TGTGCCAGCAGCCGCCGATCGGCGAACACCGGGGAGCTGTTTTTT. This codes for CASSRRSANTGELFF.

Concerning this clonotype itself: A much larger clone is a single base away; this may be a read error. The missing conserved phenylalanine or tryptophan at the end of this CDR3 makes a read error likely. J is TRBJ1-1 and V is TRBV4-3; D is uncertain. The CDR3 sequence is 15 residues long. Germline V gene lookup returns CDR1 LGHNA and CDR2 YSLEER. Trimming shortened V by 1 base and J by 0 bases, and 9 bases separated the two germline ends. This CDR3 reads CASSQGGRLNTEAFL. Here the CDR3 DNA reads TGCGCCAGCAGCCAAGGGGGTCGGTTGAACACTGAAGCTTTCCTT.

This clonotype was picked up one time. A much larger clone differs from this one at a single base, so this may be a read error. The chain employs TRBV5-1 and TRBJ1-1, with D unresolved. CDR3 length equals 14 residues. Looked up from germline, CDR1 is SGHRS and CDR2 is YFSETQ. Here the CDR3 reads CASSLEQMNTEALF. The CDR3 DNA sequence: TGCGCCAGCAGCTTGGAACAGATGAACACTGAAGCTCTCTTT.

In this sample, this clonotype turned up many times. The chain uses TRBV6-1 and TRBJ2-5; the match to TRBD1 covers 8 bases. Looked up from germline, CDR1 is MNHNS and CDR2 is SASEGT. J gave up 4 bases and V 6 bases, and 7 bases lay outside the gene matches. CDR3 size: 14 residues. The CDR3 coding sequence is TGTGCCAGCAGCCACGGACAGGGAGGAGAGACCCAGTACTTC. It is translated as CASSHGQGGETQYF.

This clonotype was seen repeatedly, ten times or more. The rearrangement uses TRBV7-3 and TRBJ2-3; 10 positions agree with TRBD2. This CDR3 spans 14 amino acids. Germline-derived CDR1 and CDR2 are SGHTA and FQGTGA. J lost 4 bases, V lost 5 bases, and 3 bases had no gene match. In DNA, the CDR3 is TGTGCCAGCAGCCTTAGCGGGGGGTCAGATACGCAGTATTTT. This codes for CASSLSGGSDTQYF. The full variable domain, its missing parts supplied by reference TRBV7-3 and TRBJ2-3, is GAGVSQTPSNKVTEKGKYVELRCDPISGHTALYWYRQSLGQGPEFLIYFQGTGAADDSGLPNDRFFAVRPEGSVSTLKIQRTERGDSAVYLCASSLSGGSDTQYFGPGTRLTVL.

The chain couples TRBV7-2 to TRBJ2-7; D tentatively reads TRBD1 or TRBD2 (5 bases each). The V gene lost 4 bases and the J gene lost 6 bases, with 7 bases spanning the gap. Germline assignment: CDR1 SGHTA and CDR2 FQGNSA. CDR3 length equals 11 residues. Here the CDR3 reads CASSWGIEQYF. DNA of the CDR3: TGTGCCAGCAGCTGGGGGATCGAGCAGTACTTC.

V gene TRBV29-1 combines with J gene TRBJ2-3, with 9 bases identical to TRBD2. V lost 1 base to trimming and J lost 2 bases; unmatched junction nucleotides: 7. CDR3 length equals 16 residues. Germline V gene lookup returns CDR1 SQVTM and CDR2 ANQGSEA. This CDR3 is CSVEGIASGDTDTQYF. CDR3 in DNA: TGCAGCGTTGAAGGAATCGCTAGCGGGGACACAGATACGCAGTATTTT.

This clonotype showed up just a few times. This sequence joins TRBV6-2 or TRBV6-3 and TRBJ2-1, with 8 bases matching TRBD2. CDR3 length equals 16 residues. After removal of 4 bases from V and 2 bases from J, the junction contained 7 bases not matched to a gene. From germline, CDR1 is MNHEY and CDR2 SVGEGT. The CDR3 loop is CASSFDGRGAYNEQFF. CDR3 bases: TGTGCCAGCAGTTTTGACGGGAGGGGGGCCTACAATGAGCAGTTCTTC.

The chain links TRBV14 to TRBJ2-2, with TRBD1 as a possible D gene (5 bases). Per germline, CDR1 SGHDN and CDR2 FVKESK. This CDR3 region has 11 residues. V shed 5 bases and J shed 8 bases, with 6 bases lying between them. In DNA form, the CDR3 reads TGTGCCAGCAGCAACAGGGGGGAGCTGTTTTTT. Translation: CASSNRGELFF.

This clonotype was seen a few times. CDR3 coding DNA: TGTGCCAGCAGGCCTTATAGCGGGGGGAATGAGCAGTTCTTC. Protein: CASRPYSGGNEQFF. V gene TRBV12-3 or TRBV12-4 combines with J gene TRBJ2-1; 10 bases align to TRBD2. Germline trimming cut 6 bases from V and 7 bases from J; bases unmatched to any gene: 6. The CDR3 totals 14 residues.

This clonotype was observed many times. The chain links TRBV5-1 to TRBJ2-1, with TRBD2 as a possible D gene (6 bases). The CDR3 is made up of 14 amino acids. V shed 3 bases and J shed 4 bases, with 11 bases lying between them. From germline, CDR1 is SGHRS and CDR2 YFSETQ. In nucleotides, the CDR3 is TGCGCCAGCAGCTCCTCGGGGGAGTACAATGAGCAGTTCTTC. The encoded protein is CASSSSGEYNEQFF.

This clonotype was observed a single time. A much bigger clone sits one base away, suggesting this may be a read error. The genes are TRBV5-4 and TRBJ2-3; D is ambiguous. Trimming left V 4 bases short and J 0 bases short, with 6 bases between. The CDR3 is 13 residues long. CDR1 and CDR2 from the germline V gene are SGHNT and YYREEE (reference sequence). The CDR3 reads CASSSMSTDTQYF. CDR3 nucleotide sequence: TGTGCCAGCAGCAGCATGAGCACAGATACGCAGTATTTT. The full variable domain, in which reference TRBV5-4 and TRBJ2-3 provide the parts outside the CDR3, is ETGVTQSPTHLIKTRGQQVTLRCSSQSGHNTVSWYQQALGQGPQFIFQYYREEENGRGNFPPRFSGLQFPNYSSELNVNALELDDSALYLCASSSMSTDTQYFGPGTRLTVL.

This rearrangement joins TRBV6-1 to TRBJ1-3, with TRBD1 as a possible D gene (5 bases). V was trimmed by 7 bases and J by 0 bases, leaving 19 bases between them. This CDR3 is built from 17 residues. The germline V gene has CDR1 MNHNS and CDR2 SASEGT. CDR3 DNA: TGTGCCAGCACCCCTGGGGGACCCCGGAGCTCTGGAAACACCATATATTTT. Its translation is CASTPGGPRSSGNTIYF.

This chain joins TRBV2 and TRBJ2-3; 7 bases match TRBD1. CDR1 and CDR2 from the germline V gene are SNHLY and FYNNEI. The CDR3 loop spans 13 amino acids. Trimming took 11 bases from V and 5 from J; bases not matched to a gene: 10. The CDR3 protein is CAGWGQRKDTQYF. CDR3 DNA: TGTGCCGGCTGGGGACAGAGAAAAGATACGCAGTATTTT.